This T cell receptor (beta chain) is from a study of CD8+ T cells in alopecia areata. Treatment of the sample: oral pan-JAK inhibitor, 5-10 mg twice daily. Germline CDR1 reads MGHRA; CDR2 reads YSYEKL. This CDR3 comprises 14 residues. V was clipped by 3 bases and J by 1 base; unmatched bases: 2. Isolated RNA was reverse transcribed into cDNA used as the sequencing template. Clones were sequenced by immunoSEQ multiplex PCR, and TCRdb holds only the in-frame ones, with some missing. The sample records about 90,000 clones, 44% being singletons. This chain links TRBV4-1 with TRBJ2-7, with TRBD1 matching over 8 bases. This material consisted of CD8+ T cells sorted from blood, taken at week 24, from a patient treated with tofacitinib. This clonotype originated in a human donor with alopecia areata. CDR3: CASSHWTGSYEQYF. DNA for the CDR3: TGCGCCAGCAGCCATTGGACAGGGTCCTACGAGCAGTACTTC.